The clone carrying this T cell receptor beta chain was counted many times. What it binds is unknown. These data belong to a study of CD8+CD57+ T cells in acquired aplastic anemia. Study-wide points: Controls did not differ significantly from patients in CD8+ Simpson's diversity.

The TCR beta profiling, which covered VDJ combination and CDR3 sequence, was carried out using genomic DNA as the template. A single record per CDR3 protein comes from TCRdb applying MiXCR to the reads. The table has 300,000 or so distinct CDR3 sequences, roughly 50% seen once. The CDR3 has 16 amino acids. Deletions cut 1 base from V and 4 bases from J, with 15 bases between. Germline values: CDR1 SGHTS, CDR2 YDEGEE. The sequencing input was sorted CD4+, CD8+, or CD8+CD57+ T cells (not recorded which) from PBMCs. The chain is built from TRBV5-8 and TRBJ2-1; D assignment may be TRBD1 or TRBD2 (5 bases each). The receptor was derived from a human donor with severe aplastic anemia or a healthy control (not recorded which). In DNA, the CDR3 is TGTGCCAGCAGCTTGTCTTACGGGACCGAATACAATGAGCAGTTCTTC. Translation gives CASSLSYGTEYNEQFF.